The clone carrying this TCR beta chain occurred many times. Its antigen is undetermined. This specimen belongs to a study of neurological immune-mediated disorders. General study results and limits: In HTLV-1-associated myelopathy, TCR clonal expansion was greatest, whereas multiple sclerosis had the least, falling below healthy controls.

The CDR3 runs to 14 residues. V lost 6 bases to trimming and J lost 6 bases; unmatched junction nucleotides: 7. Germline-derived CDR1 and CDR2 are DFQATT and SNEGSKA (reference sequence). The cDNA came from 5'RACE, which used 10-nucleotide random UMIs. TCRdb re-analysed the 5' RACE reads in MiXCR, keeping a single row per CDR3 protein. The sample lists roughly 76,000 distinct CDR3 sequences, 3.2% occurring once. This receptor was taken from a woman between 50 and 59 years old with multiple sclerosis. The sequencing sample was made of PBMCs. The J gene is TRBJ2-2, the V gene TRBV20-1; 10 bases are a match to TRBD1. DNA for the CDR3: TGCAGTGCCACCCAAGGACAGGGGGCCGGGGAGCTGTTTTTT. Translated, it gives CSATQGQGAGELFF.